This TCR beta chain was profiled in a study of brain T cells in children with intractable seizures. As concerns this clone: Its antigen remains unknown.

Clones were sequenced by immunoSEQ multiplex PCR, and TCRdb holds only the in-frame ones, with some missing. This table holds approximately 330,000 clones, approximately 93% found once. Time point noted: blood from clinic visit 5 months post-surgery; TSC patient then seizure free. Patients received at least one anti-epileptic drug before surgery. Study-wide results and limits: Pre-surgery blood may have been undersampled, hiding some clones. HCMV serostatus was not known, and viral specificity came from CDR3 similarity only.

V lost 4 bases to trimming and J lost 4 bases; unmatched junction nucleotides: 7. The CDR3 sequence is 15 residues long. The germline gives CDR1 SGHRS, CDR2 YFSETQ. The chain has TRBV5-1 and TRBJ2-1; 8 nucleotides line up with TRBD1. The receptor's source is a boy less than two years old with tuberous sclerosis and intractable seizures. Here the sequenced sample was peripheral blood, taken approximately 5 months after surgery. The CDR3 sequence is CASSISDREYNEQFF. The CDR3 coding sequence is TGCGCCAGCAGCATATCGGACAGGGAATACAATGAGCAGTTCTTC.